This record looks at one T cell receptor (beta chain) sequence and its context. This sample was included in a study of blood T cell repertoires in COVID-19. Study summary: Researchers got acute and convalescent COVID-19 samples from the United States, Italy and Spain. The analysed material was cDNA or gDNA that came from T cells, B-cell-depleted T cells, or PBMCs.

Germline CDR1 reads MRHNA; CDR2 reads SNTAGT. Losses at the gene ends were 2 bases for V and 7 bases for J; bases not matched to a gene: 0. The CDR3 consists of 13 residues. Per the study methods: Nucleated cell number was recorded as an estimate derived from reference gene primer amplification. The method was immunoSEQ multiplex PCR; TCRdb's version includes in-frame clones alone and lacks a portion of them. The V and J calls and clone size were taken over from that table, and D and trimming were inferred from the DNA. The top ten clones hold roughly 2.8% of a sample with about 180,000 clones, more than 85% of them seen once.

The receptor was isolated from a woman in her 30s with active or convalescent COVID-19. Sequencing was carried out using peripheral blood. V gene TRBV6-4 combines with J gene TRBJ2-2; TRBD2 matches 8 bases. This CDR3 is CASSDSGSGELFF. The CDR3 DNA follows: TGTGCCAGCAGTGACAGCGGGAGCGGGGAGCTGTTTTTT.